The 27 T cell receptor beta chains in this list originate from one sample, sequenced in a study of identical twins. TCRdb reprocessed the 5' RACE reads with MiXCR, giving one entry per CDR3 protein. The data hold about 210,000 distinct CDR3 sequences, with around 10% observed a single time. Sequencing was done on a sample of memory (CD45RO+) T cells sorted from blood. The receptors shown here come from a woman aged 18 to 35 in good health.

CDR3 region: CASGDNYYGYTF. In nucleotides, the CDR3 is TGTGCCAGCGGAGACAACTACTATGGCTACACCTTC. The rearrangement links TRBV2 to TRBJ1-2; D is ambiguous. V was cut by 8 bases and J by 3 bases, with 10 bases left in between. Germline values: CDR1 SNHLY, CDR2 FYNNEI. The CDR3 has 12 amino acids.

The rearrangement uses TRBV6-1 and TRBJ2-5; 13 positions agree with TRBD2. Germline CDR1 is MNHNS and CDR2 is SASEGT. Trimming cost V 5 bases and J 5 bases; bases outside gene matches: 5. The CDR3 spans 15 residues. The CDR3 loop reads CASSRTSGRPETQYF. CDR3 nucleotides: TGTGCCAGCAGTCGGACTAGCGGGAGACCGGAGACCCAGTACTTC.

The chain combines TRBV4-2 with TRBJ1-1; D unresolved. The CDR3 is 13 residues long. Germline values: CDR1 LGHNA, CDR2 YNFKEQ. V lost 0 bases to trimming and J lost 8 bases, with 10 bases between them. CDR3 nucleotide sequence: TGTGCCAGCAGCCAAGATCTTGGCAGAGAAGCTTTCTTT. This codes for CASSQDLGREAFF.

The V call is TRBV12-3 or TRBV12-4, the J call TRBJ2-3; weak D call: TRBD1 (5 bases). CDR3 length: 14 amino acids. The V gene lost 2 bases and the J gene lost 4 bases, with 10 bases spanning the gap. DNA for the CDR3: TGTGCCAGCAGTTTAAGGCAGGGCCCAGATACGCAGTATTTT. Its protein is CASSLRQGPDTQYF.

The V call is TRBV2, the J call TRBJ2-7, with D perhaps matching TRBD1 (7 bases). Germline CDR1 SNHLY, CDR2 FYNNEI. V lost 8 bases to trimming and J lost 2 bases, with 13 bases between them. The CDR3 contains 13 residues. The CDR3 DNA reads TGTGCCAGCCGCGGGACAGAGACCTACGAGCAGTACTTC. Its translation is CASRGTETYEQYF. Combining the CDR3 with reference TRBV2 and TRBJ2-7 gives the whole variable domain EPEVTQTPSHQVTQMGQEVILRCVPISNHLYFYWYRQILGQKVEFLVSFYNNEISEKSEIFDDQFSVERPDGSNFTLKIRSTKLEDSAMYFCASRGTETYEQYFGPGTRLTVT.

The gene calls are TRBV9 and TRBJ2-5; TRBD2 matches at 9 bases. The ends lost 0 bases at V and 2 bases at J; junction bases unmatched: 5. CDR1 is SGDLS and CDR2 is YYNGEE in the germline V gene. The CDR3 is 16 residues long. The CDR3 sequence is CASSVVPAGGQETQYF. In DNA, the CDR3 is TGTGCCAGCAGCGTAGTGCCAGCGGGGGGTCAAGAGACCCAGTACTTC.

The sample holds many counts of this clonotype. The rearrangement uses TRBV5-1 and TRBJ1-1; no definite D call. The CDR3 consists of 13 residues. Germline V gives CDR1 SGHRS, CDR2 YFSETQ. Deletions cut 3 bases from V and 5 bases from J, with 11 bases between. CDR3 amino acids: CASSSRGWTEAFF. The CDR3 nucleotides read TGCGCCAGCAGCTCGCGGGGATGGACTGAAGCTTTCTTT.

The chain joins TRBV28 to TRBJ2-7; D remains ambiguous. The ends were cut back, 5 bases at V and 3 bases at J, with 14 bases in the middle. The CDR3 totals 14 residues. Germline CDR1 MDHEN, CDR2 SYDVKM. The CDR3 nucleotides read TGTGCCAGCAGTCCGCCTGACACCCTCTACGAGCAGTACTTC. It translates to CASSPPDTLYEQYF.

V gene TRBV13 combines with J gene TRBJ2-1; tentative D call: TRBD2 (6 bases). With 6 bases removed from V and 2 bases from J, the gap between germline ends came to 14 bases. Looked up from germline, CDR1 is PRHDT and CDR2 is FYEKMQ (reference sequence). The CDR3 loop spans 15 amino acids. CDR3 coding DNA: TGTGCCAGCAGACCGCGGGGCCCTACCTACAATGAGCAGTTCTTC. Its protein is CASRPRGPTYNEQFF.

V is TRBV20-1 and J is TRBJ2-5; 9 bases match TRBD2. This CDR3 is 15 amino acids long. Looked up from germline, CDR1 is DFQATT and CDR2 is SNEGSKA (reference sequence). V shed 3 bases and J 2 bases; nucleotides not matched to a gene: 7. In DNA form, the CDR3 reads TGCAGTGCTAGTCTGCCTAGCGGGACGCAAGAGACCCAGTACTTC. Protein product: CSASLPSGTQETQYF.

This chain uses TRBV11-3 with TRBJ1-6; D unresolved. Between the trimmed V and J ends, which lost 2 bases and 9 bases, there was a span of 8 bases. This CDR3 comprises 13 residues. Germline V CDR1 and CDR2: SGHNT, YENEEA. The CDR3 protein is CASSLSGISPLHF. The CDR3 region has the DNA TGTGCCAGCAGCTTAAGTGGCATTTCACCCCTCCACTTT. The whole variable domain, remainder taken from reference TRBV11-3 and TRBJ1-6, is EAGVVQSPRYKIIEKKQPVAFWCNPISGHNTLYWYLQNLGQGPELLIRYENEEAVDDSQLPKDRFSAERLKGVDSTLKIQPAELGDSAVYLCASSLSGISPLHFGNGTRLTVT.

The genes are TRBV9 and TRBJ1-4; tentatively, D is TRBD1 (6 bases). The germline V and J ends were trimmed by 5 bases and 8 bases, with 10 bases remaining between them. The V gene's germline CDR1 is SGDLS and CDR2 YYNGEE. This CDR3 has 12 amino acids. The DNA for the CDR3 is TGTGCCAGCAGTCGGACAGACGAAAAACTGTTTTTT. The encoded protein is CASSRTDEKLFF.

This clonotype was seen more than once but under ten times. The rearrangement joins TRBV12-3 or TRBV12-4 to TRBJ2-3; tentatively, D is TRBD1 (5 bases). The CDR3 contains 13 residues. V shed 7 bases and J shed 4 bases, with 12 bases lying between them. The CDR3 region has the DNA TGTGCCAGCACTCTCCCAGGGTCAGATACGCAGTATTTT. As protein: CASTLPGSDTQYF.

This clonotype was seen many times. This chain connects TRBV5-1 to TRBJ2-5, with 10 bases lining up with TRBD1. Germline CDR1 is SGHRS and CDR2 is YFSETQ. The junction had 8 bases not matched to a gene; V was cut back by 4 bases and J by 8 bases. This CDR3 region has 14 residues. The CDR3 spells CASSGGDRGGTQYF. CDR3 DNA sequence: TGCGCCAGCAGCGGCGGGGACAGGGGAGGTACCCAGTACTTC.

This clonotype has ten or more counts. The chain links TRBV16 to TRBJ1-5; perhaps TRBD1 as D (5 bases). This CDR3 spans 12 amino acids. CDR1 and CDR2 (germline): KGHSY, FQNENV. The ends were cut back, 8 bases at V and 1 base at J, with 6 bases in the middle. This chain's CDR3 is CASGDSNQPQHF. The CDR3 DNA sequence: TGTGCCAGCGGGGACAGCAATCAGCCCCAGCATTTT. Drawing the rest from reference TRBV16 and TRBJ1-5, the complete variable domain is GEEVAQTPKHLVRGEGQKAKLYCAPIKGHSYVFWYQQVLKNEFKFLISFQNENVFDETGMPKERFSAKCLPNSPCSLEIQATKLEDSAVYFCASGDSNQPQHFGDGTRLSIL.

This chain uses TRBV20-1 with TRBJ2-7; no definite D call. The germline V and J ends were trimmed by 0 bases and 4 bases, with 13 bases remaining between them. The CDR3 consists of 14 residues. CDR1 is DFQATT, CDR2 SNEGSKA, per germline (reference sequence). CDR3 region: CSARDMAQRYEQYF. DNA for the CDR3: TGCAGTGCTAGAGATATGGCACAACGATACGAGCAGTACTTC.

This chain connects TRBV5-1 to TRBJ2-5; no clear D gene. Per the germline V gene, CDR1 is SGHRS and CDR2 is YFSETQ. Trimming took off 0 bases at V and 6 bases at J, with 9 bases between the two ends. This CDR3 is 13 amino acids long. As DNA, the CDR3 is TGCGCCAGCAGCTTGGCCGTTTTCCAGACCCAGTACTTC. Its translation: CASSLAVFQTQYF.

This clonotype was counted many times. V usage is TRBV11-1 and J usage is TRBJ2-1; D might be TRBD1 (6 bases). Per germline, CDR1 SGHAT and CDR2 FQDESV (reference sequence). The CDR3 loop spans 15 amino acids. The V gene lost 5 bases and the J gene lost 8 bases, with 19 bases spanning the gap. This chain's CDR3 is CASSPPGIQGDEQFF. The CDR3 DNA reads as TGTGCCAGCAGCCCGCCGGGAATACAGGGCGATGAGCAGTTCTTC.

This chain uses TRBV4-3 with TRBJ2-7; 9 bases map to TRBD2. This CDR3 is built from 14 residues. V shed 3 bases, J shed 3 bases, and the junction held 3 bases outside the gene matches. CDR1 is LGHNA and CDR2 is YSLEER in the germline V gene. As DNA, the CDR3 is TGCGCCAGCAGCCATCGGACTAGCGACTACGAGCAGTACTTC. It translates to CASSHRTSDYEQYF.

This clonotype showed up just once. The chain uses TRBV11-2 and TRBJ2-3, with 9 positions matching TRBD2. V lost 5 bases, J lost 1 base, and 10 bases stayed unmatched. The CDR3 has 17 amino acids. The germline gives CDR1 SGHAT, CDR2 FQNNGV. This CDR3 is CASSEVTASGGTDTQYF. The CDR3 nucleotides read TGTGCCAGCAGCGAAGTTACCGCTAGCGGGGGCACAGATACGCAGTATTTT.

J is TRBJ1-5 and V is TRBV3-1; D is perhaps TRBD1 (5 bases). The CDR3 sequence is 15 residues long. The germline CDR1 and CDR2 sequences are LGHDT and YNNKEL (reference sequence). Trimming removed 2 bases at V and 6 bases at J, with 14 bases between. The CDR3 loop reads CASSQSRGERQPQHF. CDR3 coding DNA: TGTGCCAGCAGCCAAAGTAGAGGGGAACGTCAGCCCCAGCATTTT.

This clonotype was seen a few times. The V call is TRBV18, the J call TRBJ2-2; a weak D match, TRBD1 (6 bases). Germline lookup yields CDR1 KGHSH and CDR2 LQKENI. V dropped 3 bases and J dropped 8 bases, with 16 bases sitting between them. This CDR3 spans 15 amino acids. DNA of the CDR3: TGTGCCAGCTCACCTGCCGCGAGTGGACAGGGGGAGCTGTTTTTT. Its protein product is CASSPAASGQGELFF.

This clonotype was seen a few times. The CDR3 nucleotides read TGCGCCAGCACCTCCCGGACGGGCGATCTCAGGGGCCAACCCTACGAGCAGTACTTC. Translated, it gives CASTSRTGDLRGQPYEQYF. The chain combines TRBV5-1 with TRBJ2-7; D may be TRBD1 (6 bases). Germline V gene lookup returns CDR1 SGHRS and CDR2 YFSETQ. The V and J ends lost 6 bases and 2 bases respectively, with 30 bases between them. The CDR3 is made up of 19 amino acids.

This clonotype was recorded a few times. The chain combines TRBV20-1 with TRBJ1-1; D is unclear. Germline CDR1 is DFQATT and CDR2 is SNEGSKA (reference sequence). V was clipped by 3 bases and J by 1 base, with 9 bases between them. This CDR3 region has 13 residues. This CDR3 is CSASRQTNTEAFF. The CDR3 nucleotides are TGCAGTGCTAGTCGTCAGACGAACACTGAAGCTTTCTTT.

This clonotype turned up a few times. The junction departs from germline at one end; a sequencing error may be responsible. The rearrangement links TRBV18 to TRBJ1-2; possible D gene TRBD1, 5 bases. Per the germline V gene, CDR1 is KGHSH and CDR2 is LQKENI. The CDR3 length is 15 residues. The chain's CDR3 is CASSPQASGVGGYTF. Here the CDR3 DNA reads TGTGCCAGCTCTCCACAGGCCTCTGGGGTCGGTGGCTACACCTTC.

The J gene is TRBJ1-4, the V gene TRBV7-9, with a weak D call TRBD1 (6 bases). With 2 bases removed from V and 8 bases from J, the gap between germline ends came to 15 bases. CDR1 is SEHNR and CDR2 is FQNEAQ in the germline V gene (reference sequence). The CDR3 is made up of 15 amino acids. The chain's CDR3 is CASSLFGGQEEKLFF. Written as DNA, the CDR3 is TGTGCCAGCAGCTTATTCGGGGGGCAAGAAGAAAAACTGTTTTTT.

CDR3 sequence: CASSAPPGKSTDTQYF. The CDR3, as DNA: TGTGCCAGCAGTGCCCCCCCCGGGAAAAGCACAGATACGCAGTATTTT. The gene calls are TRBV2 and TRBJ2-3; TRBD2 might be the D (5 bases). Per germline, CDR1 SNHLY and CDR2 FYNNEI. This CDR3 region has 16 residues. V was pared by 4 bases and J by 0 bases, with 14 bases between.